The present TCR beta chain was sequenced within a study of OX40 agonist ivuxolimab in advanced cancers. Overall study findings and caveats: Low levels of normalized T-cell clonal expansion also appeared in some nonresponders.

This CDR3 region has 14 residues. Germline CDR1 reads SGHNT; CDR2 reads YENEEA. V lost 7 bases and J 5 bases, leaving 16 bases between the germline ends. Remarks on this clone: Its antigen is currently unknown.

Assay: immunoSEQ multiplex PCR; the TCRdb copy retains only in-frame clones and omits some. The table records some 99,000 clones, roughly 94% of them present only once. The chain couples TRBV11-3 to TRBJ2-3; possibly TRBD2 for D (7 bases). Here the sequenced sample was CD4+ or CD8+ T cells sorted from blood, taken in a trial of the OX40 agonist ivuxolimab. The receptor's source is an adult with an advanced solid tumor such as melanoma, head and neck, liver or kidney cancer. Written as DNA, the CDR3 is TGTGCCAGCACCCTCGGGGGGCCCGGAGATACGCAGTATTTT. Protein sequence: CASTLGGPGDTQYF.